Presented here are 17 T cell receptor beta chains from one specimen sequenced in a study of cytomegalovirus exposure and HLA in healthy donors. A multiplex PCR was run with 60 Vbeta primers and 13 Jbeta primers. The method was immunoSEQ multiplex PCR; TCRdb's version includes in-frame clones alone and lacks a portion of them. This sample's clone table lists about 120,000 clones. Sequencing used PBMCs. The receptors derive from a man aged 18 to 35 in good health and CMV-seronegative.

CDR3: CASDAGGNSGANVLTF. The CDR3 DNA reads as TGCGCCAGCGATGCAGGGGGGAACTCTGGGGCCAACGTCCTGACTTTC. V gene TRBV5-1 combines with J gene TRBJ2-6; possible D gene TRBD1, 7 bases. The V end was cut by 7 bases, the J end by 0 bases, with 14 bases between. The CDR3 contains 16 residues. Germline V lookup: CDR1 SGHRS, CDR2 YFSETQ.

CDR3 region: CASSYSGSSGNTIYF. The CDR3 nucleotides read TGTGCCAGCAGTTACTCGGGCAGCTCTGGAAACACCATATATTTT. The V gene is TRBV6-5, the J gene TRBJ1-3; no reliable D call. Trimming pared 0 bases from V and 0 bases from J, leaving 6 bases between. The CDR3 covers 15 residues. From germline, CDR1 is MNHEY and CDR2 SVGAGI.

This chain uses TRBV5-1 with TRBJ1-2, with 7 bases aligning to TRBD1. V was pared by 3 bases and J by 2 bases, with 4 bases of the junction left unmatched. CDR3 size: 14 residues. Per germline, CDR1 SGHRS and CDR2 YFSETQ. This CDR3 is CASSSKQGNYGYTF. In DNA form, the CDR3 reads TGCGCCAGCAGCTCCAAACAGGGGAACTATGGCTACACCTTC.

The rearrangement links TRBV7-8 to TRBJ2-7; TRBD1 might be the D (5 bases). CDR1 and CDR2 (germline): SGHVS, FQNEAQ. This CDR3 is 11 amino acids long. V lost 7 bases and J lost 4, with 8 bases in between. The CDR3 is CASTGAYEQYF. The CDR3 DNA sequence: TGTGCCAGCACTGGGGCGTACGAGCAGTACTTC. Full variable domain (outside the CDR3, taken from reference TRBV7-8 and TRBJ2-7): GAGVSQSPRYKVAKRGQDVALRCDPISGHVSLFWYQQALGQGPEFLTYFQNEAQLDKSGLPSDRFFAERPEGSVSTLKIQRTQQEDSAVYLCASTGAYEQYFGPGTRLTVT.

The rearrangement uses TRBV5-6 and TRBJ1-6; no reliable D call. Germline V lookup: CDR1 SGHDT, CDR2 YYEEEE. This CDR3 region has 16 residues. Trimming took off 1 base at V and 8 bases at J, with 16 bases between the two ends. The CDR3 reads CASSLYPDPGDSPLHF. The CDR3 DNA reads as TGTGCCAGCAGCTTGTACCCCGATCCAGGTGATTCACCCCTCCACTTT.

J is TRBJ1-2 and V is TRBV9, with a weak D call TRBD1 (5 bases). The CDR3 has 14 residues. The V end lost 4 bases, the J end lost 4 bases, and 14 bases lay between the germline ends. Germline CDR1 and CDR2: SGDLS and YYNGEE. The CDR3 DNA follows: TGTGCCAGCAGCTCCCCCCAGGGTTCCTATGGCTACACCTTC. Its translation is CASSSPQGSYGYTF.

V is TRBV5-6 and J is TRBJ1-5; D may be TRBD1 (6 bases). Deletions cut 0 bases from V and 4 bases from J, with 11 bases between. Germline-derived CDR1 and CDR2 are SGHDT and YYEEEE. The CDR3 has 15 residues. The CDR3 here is CASSLEGGRNQPQHF. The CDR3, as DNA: TGTGCCAGCAGCTTGGAAGGGGGTCGGAATCAGCCCCAGCATTTT. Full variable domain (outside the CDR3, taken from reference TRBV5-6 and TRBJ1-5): DAGVTQSPTHLIKTRGQQVTLRCSPKSGHDTVSWYQQALGQGPQFIFQYYEEEERQRGNFPDRFSGHQFPNYSSELNVNALLLGDSALYLCASSLEGGRNQPQHFGDGTRLSIL.

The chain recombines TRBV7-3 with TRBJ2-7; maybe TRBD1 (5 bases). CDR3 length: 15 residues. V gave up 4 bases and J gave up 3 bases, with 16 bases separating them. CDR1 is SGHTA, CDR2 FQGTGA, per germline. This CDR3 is CASSWWTSSFYEQYF. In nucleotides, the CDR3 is TGTGCCAGCAGCTGGTGGACATCGTCCTTCTACGAGCAGTACTTC. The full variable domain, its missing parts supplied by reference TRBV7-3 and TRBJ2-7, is GAGVSQTPSNKVTEKGKYVELRCDPISGHTALYWYRQSLGQGPEFLIYFQGTGAADDSGLPNDRFFAVRPEGSVSTLKIQRTERGDSAVYLCASSWWTSSFYEQYFGPGTRLTVT.

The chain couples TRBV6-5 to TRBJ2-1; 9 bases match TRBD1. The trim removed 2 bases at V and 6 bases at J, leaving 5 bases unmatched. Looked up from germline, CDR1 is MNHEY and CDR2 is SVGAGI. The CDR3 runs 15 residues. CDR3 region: CASSYGTGSVNEQFF. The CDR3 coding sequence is TGTGCCAGCAGTTACGGGACAGGGTCGGTCAATGAGCAGTTCTTC.

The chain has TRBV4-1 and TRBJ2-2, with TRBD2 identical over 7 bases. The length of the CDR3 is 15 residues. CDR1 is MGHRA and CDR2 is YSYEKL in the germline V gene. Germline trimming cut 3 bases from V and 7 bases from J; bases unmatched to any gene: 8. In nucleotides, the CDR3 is TGCGCCAGCAGCCAGGCGGGAGTTTATCACGGGGAGCTGTTTTTT. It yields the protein CASSQAGVYHGELFF.

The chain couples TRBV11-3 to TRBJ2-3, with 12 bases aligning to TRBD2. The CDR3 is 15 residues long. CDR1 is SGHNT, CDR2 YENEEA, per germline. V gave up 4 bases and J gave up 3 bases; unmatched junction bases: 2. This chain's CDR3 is CASSSLAGGTDTQYF. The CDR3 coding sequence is TGTGCCAGCAGCTCACTAGCGGGGGGAACAGATACGCAGTATTTT.

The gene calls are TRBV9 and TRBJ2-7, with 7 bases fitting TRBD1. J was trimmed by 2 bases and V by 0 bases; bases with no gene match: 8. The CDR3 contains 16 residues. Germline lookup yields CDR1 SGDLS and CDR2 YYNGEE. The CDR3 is CASSVGGGGQPYEQYF. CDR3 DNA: TGTGCCAGCAGCGTAGGGGGTGGGGGACAGCCCTACGAGCAGTACTTC.

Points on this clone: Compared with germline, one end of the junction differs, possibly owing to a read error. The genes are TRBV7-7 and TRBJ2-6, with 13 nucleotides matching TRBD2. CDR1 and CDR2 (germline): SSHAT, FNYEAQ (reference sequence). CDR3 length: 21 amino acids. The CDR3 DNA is TGTGCTAGCAGCCCCCCCATGGATACTAGCGGGGGGGCGAAAGGGGCCAACGTCCTGACTTTC. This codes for CASSPPMDTSGGAKGANVLTF.

The CDR3 loop is CASSFKGQWATKTQYF. The CDR3 DNA follows: TGTGCCAGCAGCTTTAAAGGACAGTGGGCGACGAAGACCCAGTACTTC. This chain links TRBV5-6 with TRBJ2-5; D possibly corresponds to TRBD1 (6 bases). V lost 2 bases to trimming and J lost 6 bases, with 20 bases between them. The CDR3 contains 16 residues. Looked up from germline, CDR1 is SGHDT and CDR2 is YYEEEE.

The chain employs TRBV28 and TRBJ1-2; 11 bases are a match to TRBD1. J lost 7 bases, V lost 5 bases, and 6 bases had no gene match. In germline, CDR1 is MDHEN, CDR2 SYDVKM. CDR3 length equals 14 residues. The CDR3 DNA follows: TGTGCCAGCAGTGCCGGACAGGGGGCTTTTGGCTACACCTTC. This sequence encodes CASSAGQGAFGYTF.

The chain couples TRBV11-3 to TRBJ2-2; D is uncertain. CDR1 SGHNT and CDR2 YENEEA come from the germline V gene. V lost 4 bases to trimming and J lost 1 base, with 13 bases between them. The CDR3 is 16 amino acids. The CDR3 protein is CASSSLPTGNTGELFF. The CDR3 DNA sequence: TGTGCCAGCAGCTCGTTACCTACGGGGAACACCGGGGAGCTGTTTTTT.

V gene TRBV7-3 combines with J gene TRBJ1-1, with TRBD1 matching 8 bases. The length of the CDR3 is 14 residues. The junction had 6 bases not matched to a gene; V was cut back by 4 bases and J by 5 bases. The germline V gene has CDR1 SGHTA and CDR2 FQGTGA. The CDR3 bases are TGTGCCAGCAGCTCCAGGACAGGGTTGACTGAAGCTTTCTTT. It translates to CASSSRTGLTEAFF.